Following are 15 T cell receptor beta chains from one sample sequenced in a study of shared clonotypes between healthy human individuals. TCRdb's table, derived via immunoSEQ multiplex PCR, lists solely in-frame clones and lacks some. The sample includes about 470,000 clones, around 75% of them seen just once. Material for sequencing was PBMCs. These receptors originate from a woman aged 40 to 50 in good health. Some clones in this sample may be carry-over from other donors' samples.

This clone was seen at least ten times. This chain joins TRBV2 and TRBJ2-7; D perhaps matches TRBD1 (6 bases). The CDR3 extends over 13 amino acids. V gave up 6 bases and J gave up 2 bases, with 11 bases separating them. Germline V CDR1 and CDR2: SNHLY, FYNNEI. CDR3 coding DNA: TGTGCCAGCAGACAGGGCCCTACCTACGAGCAGTACTTC. It yields the protein CASRQGPTYEQYF.

V gene TRBV28 combines with J gene TRBJ2-7; the match to TRBD2 covers 12 bases. Germline V gene lookup returns CDR1 MDHEN and CDR2 SYDVKM. V lost 4 bases to trimming and J lost 7 bases; unmatched junction nucleotides: 8. The CDR3 is 15 residues long. DNA of the CDR3: TGTGCCAGCAGTTCACTAGCGGGAGGTCTTTTTGAGCAGTACTTC. The encoded protein is CASSSLAGGLFEQYF. Based on the CDR3 plus reference TRBV28 and TRBJ2-7, the full variable domain is DVKVTQSSRYLVKRTGEKVFLECVQDMDHENMFWYRQDPGLGLRLIYFSYDVKMKEKGDIPEGYSVSREKKERFSLILESASTNQTSMYLCASSSLAGGLFEQYFGPGTRLTVT.

This chain uses TRBV10-2 with TRBJ2-5; TRBD1 matches 8 bases. Trimming took 3 bases from V and 5 from J; bases not matched to a gene: 8. CDR1 is WSHSY, CDR2 SAAADI, per germline. The CDR3 consists of 15 residues. The DNA of the CDR3 is TGCGCCAGCAGTGAAAGTTGGACAGGGTTGGAGACCCAGTACTTC. This codes for CASSESWTGLETQYF.

The chain has TRBV2 and TRBJ2-7, with 8 nucleotides matching TRBD1. With V trimmed by 4 bases and J by 7 bases, 3 bases remained unmatched. The CDR3 is 12 residues long. Germline V gene lookup returns CDR1 SNHLY and CDR2 FYNNEI. The CDR3 sequence is CASSVTGVEQYF. For the CDR3, the DNA is TGTGCCAGCAGTGTGACAGGGGTAGAGCAGTACTTC.

The chain joins TRBV27 to TRBJ2-7, with TRBD1 matching over 8 bases. Germline lookup yields CDR1 MNHEY and CDR2 SMNVEV (reference sequence). This CDR3 is 13 amino acids long. V lost 4 bases, J lost 5 bases, and 4 bases stayed unmatched. The CDR3 region is CASSSRTGNEQYF. The CDR3 DNA reads TGTGCCAGCAGTTCTCGGACAGGGAACGAGCAGTACTTC.

The chain recombines TRBV7-7 with TRBJ2-5; 10 bases are shared with TRBD1. V lost 5 bases, J lost 5 bases, and 2 bases stayed unmatched. There are 13 residues in the CDR3. CDR1 is SSHAT, CDR2 FNYEAQ, per germline (reference sequence). The CDR3 here is CASSTDRGETQYF. The CDR3, as DNA: TGTGCCAGCAGCACGGACAGGGGGGAGACCCAGTACTTC.

This chain connects TRBV6-5 to TRBJ2-6, with 9 bases fitting TRBD1. This CDR3 contains 16 residues. The junction had 1 base not matched to a gene; V was cut back by 2 bases and J by 2 bases. In germline, CDR1 is MNHEY, CDR2 SVGAGI. This chain's CDR3 is CASSYGTGTGANVLTF. The CDR3 DNA reads TGTGCCAGCAGTTACGGGACAGGGACTGGGGCCAACGTCCTGACTTTC.

A remark on this clone: A much bigger clone sits one base away, suggesting this may be a read error. The V and J genes are TRBV2 and TRBJ2-7, with 9 bases matching TRBD2. CDR1 and CDR2 from the germline V gene are SNHLY and FYNNEI. The trim removed 8 bases at V and 1 base at J, leaving 6 bases unmatched. This CDR3 comprises 14 residues. Here the CDR3 reads CASPRLAGSYEQYV. The CDR3 DNA reads TGTGCCAGCCCCCGGCTAGCGGGATCCTACGAGCAGTACGTC.

The chain links TRBV7-2 to TRBJ2-7; unclear D gene. The CDR3 covers 15 residues. V was shortened by 4 bases and J by 4 bases, with 17 bases between the two germline ends. CDR1 and CDR2 (germline): SGHTA, FQGNSA. CDR3 coding DNA: TGTGCCAGCAGCTCCCGCGGACCCCACCGATACGAGCAGTACTTC. Its translation: CASSSRGPHRYEQYF.

This clone appeared once. V usage is TRBV30 and J usage is TRBJ2-3, with 9 bases aligning to TRBD2. The V segment lost 4 bases and the J segment 4 bases; nucleotides outside the gene matches: 3. The CDR3 has 13 amino acids. Germline-derived CDR1 and CDR2 are GTSNPN and SVGIG (reference sequence). CDR3 loop: CAWKVAGADTQYF. CDR3 in DNA: TGTGCCTGGAAAGTAGCGGGAGCAGATACGCAGTATTTT.

The chain recombines TRBV5-1 with TRBJ2-2; TRBD1 aligns across 8 bases. The germline V gene has CDR1 SGHRS and CDR2 YFSETQ. With 0 bases clipped from V and 4 bases from J, the junction kept 5 bases outside the gene matches. The CDR3 is made up of 16 amino acids. The CDR3 region is CASSLGTGSRTGELFF. CDR3 nucleotide sequence: TGCGCCAGCAGCTTGGGGACAGGGTCCCGCACCGGGGAGCTGTTTTTT. Supplemented by reference TRBV5-1 and TRBJ2-2, the full variable domain reads KAGVTQTPRYLIKTRGQQVTLSCSPISGHRSVSWYQQTPGQGLQFLFEYFSETQRNKGNFPGRFSGRQFSNSRSEMNVSTLELGDSALYLCASSLGTGSRTGELFFGEGSRLTVL.

The chain joins TRBV11-2 to TRBJ2-1; no reliable D call. CDR3 length equals 13 residues. Germline CDR1 is SGHAT and CDR2 is FQNNGV. Trimming pared 1 base from V and 5 bases from J, leaving 6 bases between. Here the CDR3 reads CASSLGLDNEQFF. CDR3 sequence (DNA): TGTGCCAGCAGCTTAGGGTTGGACAATGAGCAGTTCTTC.

CDR3 amino acids: CASSLPGASYGYTF. For the CDR3, the DNA is TGTGCCAGCAGTTTGCCGGGGGCCAGCTATGGCTACACCTTC. V and J are TRBV28 and TRBJ1-2, with D possibly matching TRBD1 (6 bases). This CDR3 has 14 residues. Trimming cost V 3 bases and J 4 bases, with 12 bases left between them. Germline values: CDR1 MDHEN, CDR2 SYDVKM.

The chain employs TRBV28 and TRBJ2-4, with D uncertain. Looked up from germline, CDR1 is MDHEN and CDR2 is SYDVKM. The CDR3 extends over 17 amino acids. V lost 6 bases and J 0 bases, leaving 18 bases between the germline ends. The CDR3 here is CASSQDLRRLAKNIQYF. The CDR3 DNA is TGTGCCAGCAGCCAGGATCTCCGTAGACTAGCCAAAAACATTCAGTACTTC.

This chain connects TRBV4-2 to TRBJ1-2; D might be TRBD1 (6 bases). Germline V gives CDR1 LGHNA, CDR2 YNFKEQ. The CDR3 runs 14 residues. Trimming removed 0 bases at V and 4 bases at J, with 9 bases between. CDR3 residues: CASSQDIGGYGYTF. The CDR3 DNA is TGTGCCAGCAGCCAAGATATAGGGGGCTATGGCTACACCTTC.